This is a list of T cell receptor beta chains from one sample in a study of regulatory T cells in long-lasting Graves disease. TCRdb reanalysed the multiplex PCR reads using MiXCR and keeps one entry per CDR3 protein. The sample shows more than 300,000 distinct CDR3 sequences, approximately 25% of them seen only once. The source was peripheral blood mononuclear cells (PBMCs), collected when the disease was refractory, from a patient treated with antithyroid drugs. The source is a woman aged 40 to 49 with Graves disease. CDR3s include the opening cysteine and the closing phenylalanine or tryptophan. The D gene is left open where the match is weak. Expanded clones get a size class; other rows say once, few or many, or leave the size out.

>-|TRBJ1-3|16|TRBV3-1|-
TGTGCCAGCAGCCAAGATCGGAGGAGCTCTGGAAACACCATATATTTT
CASSQDRRSSGNTIYF
>TRBD1|TRBJ2-7|16|TRBV27|-
TGTGCCAGCAGTCCCATTGACAGGGGGCGAAGCCACGAGCAGTACTTC
CASSPIDRGRSHEQYF
>-|TRBJ1-1|14|TRBV27|many
TGTGCCAGCAGTTTAACGGGTTGGAACACTGAAGCTTTCTTT
CASSLTGWNTEAFF
>TRBD2|TRBJ2-1|15|TRBV6-2/TRBV6-3|-
TGTGCCAGCAGCCCTGGGACTAGCGGGAGTAATGAGCAGTTCTTC
CASSPGTSGSNEQFF
>-|TRBJ2-7|13|TRBV6-5|few
TGTGCCAGCAGTTATTCTAATCTACAGGGCCAGTACTTC
CASSYSNLQGQYF
>TRBD1|TRBJ1-5|19|TRBV15|many
TGTGCCACCAGCAGACCCCGTTCGGGACAGGGTCGGGGCAATCAGCCCCAGCATTTT
CATSRPRSGQGRGNQPQHF
>-|TRBJ2-1|14|TRBV12-3/TRBV12-4|-
TGTGCCAGCAGACTTGGGGGGAGCTACAATGAGCAGTTCTTC
CASRLGGSYNEQFF
>-|TRBJ2-5|17|TRBV7-9|-
TGTGCCAGCGGCTTCGGGCACTCCGGGAAGGATCCCGAGACCCAGTACTTC
CASGFGHSGKDPETQYF
>TRBD1|TRBJ2-7|16|TRBV5-1|-
TGCGCCAGCAGCCCGGCGACAGGGTTAAGCTCCTACGAGCAGTACTTC
CASSPATGLSSYEQYF
>TRBD2|TRBJ2-5|15|TRBV9|-
TGTGCCAGCAGCCGGACTCCGGGACCGGGGGGGACCCAGTACTTC
CASSRTPGPGGTQYF
>-|TRBJ2-1|14|TRBV28|-
TGTGCCAGCAGTTTACCGGGCCGCTCCTACAATGAGCAGTTC
CASSLPGRSYNEQF
>TRBD1|TRBJ2-7|15|TRBV6-2/TRBV6-3|-
TGTGCCAGCAGTTACACTAGACAGGGATCGTACGAGCAGTACTTC
CASSYTRQGSYEQYF
>TRBD1|TRBJ2-2|16|TRBV4-1|-
TGCGCCAGCAGCCACCGAACAGGGGGGAGGTTCGGGGAGCTGTTTTTT
CASSHRTGGRFGELFF
>-|TRBJ2-7|13|TRBV28|many
TGTGCCAGCAGGGCACTTAGGGCCTACGAGCAGTACTTC
CASRALRAYEQYF
>-|TRBJ2-7|16|TRBV28|many
TGTGCCAGCAGTTCTCCCCGGGGCGGAGCCCACTACGAGCAGTACTTC
CASSSPRGGAHYEQYF
>-|TRBJ2-2|12|TRBV20-1|many
TGCAGTGTCATCGGGGAGACCGGGGAGCTGTTTTTT
CSVIGETGELFF
>-|TRBJ2-7|12|TRBV6-1|-
TGTGCCGCTCGACAGAATAACTACGAGCAGTACTTC
CAARQNNYEQYF
>-|TRBJ1-2|15|TRBV5-1|many
TGCGCCAGCAGCTTGGCCGGAGGGTCTAACTATGGCTACACCTTC
CASSLAGGSNYGYTF
>-|TRBJ1-1|15|TRBV28|many
TGTGCCAGCAGTTTATGGGGGGTTCAAGGCGCTGAAGCTTTCTTT
CASSLWGVQGAEAFF
>TRBD1|TRBJ2-7|17|TRBV14|few
TGTGCCAGCAGCCAAGATAATTTGGCAGGGGGCCCCTACGAGCAGTACTTC
CASSQDNLAGGPYEQYF
>TRBD2|TRBJ2-1|16|TRBV27|-
TGTGCCAGCAGTCTACTAGCGGGAGGAGCATCGCATGAGCAGTTCTTC
CASSLLAGGASHEQFF
>TRBD1|TRBJ2-2|15|TRBV9|-
TGTGCCAGCAGCAGGGACAGCAGTAACACCGGGGAGCTGTTTTTT
CASSRDSSNTGELFF
>TRBD1|TRBJ2-5|16|TRBV28|few
TGTGCCAGCACGCAGGGGGCTACGCGGCAGGGAGAGACCCAGTACTTC
CASTQGATRQGETQYF
>-|TRBJ1-1|14|TRBV30|-
TGTGCCTGGAGTGTTTCCCTTTTTGGCACTGAAGCTTTCTTT
CAWSVSLFGTEAFF
>TRBD1|TRBJ1-5|17|TRBV3-1|-
TGTGCCAGCAGCCAGGGACAGGGAAGGAGAAGCAATCAGCCCCAGCATTTT
CASSQGQGRRSNQPQHF
>-|TRBJ2-7|17|TRBV28|many
TGTGCCAGCAGTTTCCCCCCGGCAGGGAAGGAAGACTACGAGCAGTACTTC
CASSFPPAGKEDYEQYF
>TRBD1|TRBJ1-6|13|TRBV2|few
TGTGCCAGCAGTTCGACAGGGGAATCACCCCTCCACTTT
CASSSTGESPLHF
>-|TRBJ2-7|17|TRBV16|few
TGTGCCAGCAGCCCCGCCTCCCTGGCGGAAAGCTCCTACGAGCAGTACTTC
CASSPASLAESSYEQYF
>-|TRBJ1-6|14|TRBV7-8|many
TGTGCCAGCAGCTTAGTTCCCGTAGGCTCACCCCTCCACTTT
CASSLVPVGSPLHF